A selection of T cell receptor beta chains follows, all from one sample in a study of T cell repertoires in cytomegalovirus infection. Their target antigens are unknown. MiXCR, run by TCRdb on the reads, gives a single entry per CDR3 protein. The sample holds 250,000 to 400,000 distinct CDR3 sequences, just under 25% seen once. The sequenced sample was cultured PBMCs, obtained from culture after CMV antigen stimulation. These receptors were collected from a human donor in good health (CMV status not recorded). Some clones in this sample may be carry-over from other donors' samples. Each CDR3 is given with its conserved first and last residue. A D gene is named only where the DNA matches it firmly. Some rows mark clone size as missing; the rest say once, few, many or name a class of expanded clone.

d_call j_call v_call clone_size cdr3_aa cdr3_nt
NA TRBJ2-3 TRBV11-2 NA CASSFLLGTGTPGDTQYF TGTGCCAGCAGCTTCTTACTTGGGACCGGGACTCCGGGAGATACGCAGTATTTT
NA TRBJ1-5 TRBV12-3/TRBV12-4 few CASSLAGSLYSNQPQHF TGTGCCAGCAGTTTAGCGGGCAGCCTCTATAGCAATCAGCCCCAGCATTTT
NA TRBJ2-7 TRBV13 few CASSFQQGSYEQYF TGTGCCAGCAGCTTCCAACAGGGTTCCTACGAGCAGTACTTC
NA TRBJ2-1 TRBV6-5 few CASSSKTSLYNEQFF TGTGCCAGCAGTTCCAAGACTAGTCTATACAATGAGCAGTTCTTC
NA TRBJ1-4 TRBV12-3/TRBV12-4 few CASRSTLNGEKLFF TGTGCCAGCAGGTCTACCTTAAACGGGGAAAAACTGTTTTTT
NA TRBJ1-1 TRBV5-1 NA CASSVGLTNTEAFF TGCGCCAGCAGCGTGGGACTAACGAACACTGAAGCTTTCTTT
NA TRBJ2-7 TRBV20-1 NA CSALQGPEQYF TGCAGTGCTTTACAGGGCCCCGAGCAGTACTTC
NA TRBJ2-5 TRBV9 few CASSVGADTNGETQYF TGTGCCAGCAGCGTGGGGGCAGACACCAACGGGGAGACCCAGTACTTC
TRBD2 TRBJ2-2 TRBV11-2 NA CASSPGLAGKRELFF TGTGCCAGCAGCCCAGGACTAGCGGGAAAGAGGGAGCTGTTTTTT
NA TRBJ1-1 TRBV10-1 few CASRVKGNTEAFF TGCGCCAGCAGGGTAAAAGGGAACACTGAAGCTTTCTTT
NA TRBJ1-1 TRBV19 many CASSPTGTTVRAFF TGTGCCAGTAGCCCAACCGGGACTACCGTGCGAGCTTTCTTT
NA TRBJ1-5 TRBV7-2 many CASSLRGGPGQPQHF TGTGCCAGCAGCTTACGTGGAGGTCCGGGTCAGCCCCAGCATTTT
NA TRBJ2-2 TRBV14 NA CASNDLRGGELFF TGTGCCAGCAACGATCTGCGGGGAGGGGAGCTGTTTTTT
NA TRBJ1-2 TRBV27 few CASSFTGRINYGYTF TGTGCCAGCAGTTTCACAGGGAGAATCAACTATGGCTACACCTTC
NA TRBJ1-5 TRBV3-1 NA CASSQDTGRYQPQHF TGTGCCAGCAGCCAAGATACAGGGCGCTATCAGCCCCAGCATTTT
NA TRBJ2-3 TRBV7-6 many CASSPMSATDTQYF TGTGCCAGCAGCCCCATGTCGGCTACAGATACGCAGTATTTT
NA TRBJ1-1 TRBV20-1 NA CSATTLKYTEAFF TGCAGTGCCACGACCCTAAAGTACACTGAAGCTTTCTTT
TRBD2 TRBJ2-1 TRBV28 many CASSLGGTSGNEQFF TGTGCCAGCAGTTTAGGTGGGACTAGCGGTAATGAGCAGTTCTTC
TRBD1 TRBJ1-6 TRBV7-9 many CASSTRQGWEPLHF TGTGCCAGCAGCACCCGACAGGGGTGGGAACCCCTCCACTTT
NA TRBJ1-3 TRBV4-1 NA CASSQSTGPSSGNTLYF TGCGCCAGCAGCCAATCGACAGGTCCAAGCTCTGGAAACACCTTATATTTT
NA TRBJ1-2 TRBV6-6 NA CASSDLTGYNDGYTF TGTGCCAGCAGTGACTTGACAGGTTATAATGACGGCTACACCTTC
TRBD1 TRBJ1-1 TRBV2 NA CASKGDRGSTEAFF TGTGCCAGCAAGGGGGACAGGGGGAGCACTGAAGCTTTCTTT
TRBD2 TRBJ2-3 TRBV2 NA CASSELASGRPHTQYF TGTGCCAGCAGTGAATTGGCTAGCGGGAGGCCGCATACGCAGTATTTT
TRBD1 TRBJ2-3 TRBV11-2 few CASSHRQGATDTQYF TGTGCCAGCAGCCATCGACAGGGGGCCACAGATACGCAGTATTTT
NA TRBJ1-1 TRBV19 NA CASSIGGGSGEAFF TGTGCCAGTAGTATAGGGGGAGGGAGCGGTGAAGCTTTCTTT
TRBD2 TRBJ2-2 TRBV4-1 few CASSLRGLAGSGNTGELFF TGCGCCAGCAGCCTCCGCGGACTAGCGGGAAGTGGGAACACCGGGGAGCTGTTTTTT
NA TRBJ2-5 TRBV7-8 few CASSLAFGSNLQETQYF TGTGCCAGCAGCTTAGCGTTTGGCAGCAACCTCCAAGAGACCCAGTACTTC
TRBD2 TRBJ2-5 TRBV6-2/TRBV6-3 few CASSNGLAGQETQYF TGTGCCAGCAGCAACGGACTAGCGGGGCAAGAGACCCAGTACTTC
NA TRBJ1-6 TRBV7-9 many CASSSQGSHSPLHF TGTGCCAGCAGCTCACAGGGTAGTCATTCACCCCTCCACTTT
NA TRBJ2-2 TRBV7-6 many CASSPSAQGIGELFF TGTGCCAGCAGCCCATCGGCGCAGGGGATCGGGGAGCTGTTTTTT
NA TRBJ1-5 TRBV5-6 NA CASSLGQNDQPQHF TGTGCCAGCAGCTTGGGGCAGAATGATCAGCCCCAGCATTTT
NA TRBJ1-2 TRBV19 NA CASTSEDREPRNYGYTF NA
NA TRBJ1-1 TRBV28 NA CASSLVGTQAFF TGTGCCAGCAGTTTAGTAGGAACCCAAGCTTTCTTT
TRBD1 TRBJ2-7 TRBV9 NA CASSPRTGENEQYF TGTGCCAGCAGCCCCCGGACAGGGGAGAACGAGCAGTACTTC
NA TRBJ1-2 TRBV5-1 NA CASSLDGVYGYTF TGCGCCAGCAGCTTGGACGGAGTCTATGGCTACACCTTC
NA TRBJ1-4 TRBV7-6 many CASSSHLAGWGRSLNEKLFF TGTGCCAGCAGCTCCCACCTGGCAGGCTGGGGACGAAGCCTTAATGAAAAACTGTTTTTT
TRBD1 TRBJ1-1 TRBV20-1 NA CSARAPTGGITEAFF TGCAGTGCTAGAGCCCCGACAGGGGGAATCACTGAAGCTTTCTTT
TRBD1 TRBJ2-1 TRBV14 few CASSPVDGTAQFF TGTGCCAGCAGCCCGGTCGACGGGACAGCGCAGTTCTTC
NA TRBJ2-1 TRBV11-2 NA CASSLERTTADEQFF TGTGCCAGCAGCCTTGAACGGACTACAGCGGACGAGCAGTTCTTC
TRBD2 TRBJ2-1 TRBV20-1 few CSAPWTSGEGSSYNEQFF TGCAGTGCTCCGTGGACTAGCGGGGAAGGGAGCTCCTACAATGAGCAGTTCTTC
NA TRBJ1-4 TRBV27 NA CASSPGRVGVDEKLFF TGTGCCAGCAGCCCGGGACGGGTTGGGGTAGATGAAAAACTGTTTTTT
NA TRBJ2-7 TRBV7-2 many CASSLASGLIVYEQYF TGTGCCAGCAGCTTAGCGTCGGGACTCATTGTCTACGAGCAGTACTTC
TRBD1 TRBJ1-2 TRBV20-1 NA CSARLQQGQYGYTF TGCAGTGCTAGACTGCAACAGGGGCAATATGGCTACACCTTC
TRBD1 TRBJ2-3 TRBV12-3/TRBV12-4 NA CASRTQGAGADTQYF TGTGCCAGCAGGACACAGGGGGCAGGAGCAGATACGCAGTATTTT
NA TRBJ2-1 TRBV20-1 NA CSASHDLSSYNEQFF TGCAGTGCTAGCCACGACTTGAGCTCCTACAATGAGCAGTTCTTC
NA TRBJ2-1 TRBV6-2/TRBV6-3 few CASRVQATPYNEQFF TGTGCCAGCAGGGTACAGGCTACTCCCTACAATGAGCAGTTCTTC
NA TRBJ1-2 TRBV7-2 many CASSPWEGGTYGYTF TGTGCCAGCAGCCCCTGGGAAGGGGGTACCTATGGCTACACCTTC
NA TRBJ2-1 TRBV20-1 NA CSAQTGLAYNEQFF TGCAGTGCTCAAACGGGACTGGCCTACAATGAGCAGTTCTTC
TRBD2 TRBJ2-5 TRBV7-8 many CASSFLTGGQETQYF TGTGCCAGCAGCTTTCTGACGGGAGGCCAAGAGACCCAGTACTTC
NA TRBJ1-3 TRBV7-3 many CASSIGPGNTIYF TGTGCCAGCAGCATAGGTCCTGGAAACACCATATATTTT
TRBD1 TRBJ1-2 TRBV7-8 few CASSLARDRGPGNYGYTF TGTGCCAGCAGCTTAGCGCGGGACAGGGGGCCGGGAAACTATGGCTACACCTTC
NA TRBJ1-4 TRBV12-3/TRBV12-4 few CASRGSAEKLFF TGTGCCAGCAGGGGGTCCGCTGAAAAACTGTTTTTT
NA TRBJ2-6 TRBV7-2 many CASVRHPITISGANVLTF TGTGCCAGCGTCCGACACCCCATAACCATCTCTGGGGCCAACGTCCTGACTTTC
NA TRBJ1-1 TRBV28 many CASNVRTEAFF TGTGCCAGCAACGTGCGGACTGAAGCTTTCTTT
NA TRBJ2-3 TRBV6-5 NA CASGLGQSWMDTQYF TGTGCCAGCGGCCTAGGACAGTCCTGGATGGATACGCAGTATTTT
NA TRBJ1-2 TRBV2 NA CASSRDTVYGYTF TGTGCCAGCAGTAGGGACACCGTCTATGGCTACACCTTC
TRBD1 TRBJ1-1 TRBV10-3 NA CAISGGQGNREAFF TGTGCCATCAGTGGGGGACAGGGGAACAGGGAAGCTTTCTTT
TRBD1 TRBJ2-2 TRBV7-8 many CASSFRDRVTGELFF TGTGCCAGCAGCTTCCGGGACAGGGTAACCGGGGAGCTGTTTTTT
NA TRBJ2-1 TRBV4-2 NA CASSQDLGGTSSYNEQFF TGTGCCAGCAGCCAAGATCTCGGCGGGACAAGCTCCTACAATGAGCAGTTCTTC